This T cell receptor (beta chain) is from a study of control samples from healthy donors and cancer patients. TCRdb keeps only in-frame clones here, not all; method: immunoSEQ multiplex PCR. This repertoire shows 200,000 to 250,000 clones, around 94% found once; its top ten account for approximately 1.4%. The CDR3 is 16 residues long. Germline CDR1 is MNHEY and CDR2 is SVGEGT. The V gene lost 2 bases and the J gene lost 1 base, with 14 bases spanning the gap. This receptor was identified in a man aged 50 or older in good health. Sequenced: blood. This chain joins TRBV6-2 or TRBV6-3 and TRBJ1-1; D is unclear. CDR3 DNA sequence: TGTGCCAGCAGTTACACACTTGACGGCCGGAACACTGAAGCTTTCTTT. This gives the protein CASSYTLDGRNTEAFF.